The 32 T cell receptor beta chains below come from one sample, sequenced in a study of blood T cells in healthy people across ages. A second PCR of about 7 to 11 cycles used a sample-barcoded 5' primer and a J-beta primer mix. TCRdb redid the calling of the 5' RACE reads with MiXCR, one entry per CDR3 protein. The sample lists 750,000 to 950,000 distinct CDR3 sequences, 40% to 65% occurring once. The source material was blood. Receptors originate from an elderly man in good health.

The chain has TRBV6-5 and TRBJ2-7, with 8 bases aligning to TRBD2. This CDR3 has 18 amino acids. Germline values: CDR1 MNHEY, CDR2 SVGAGI. With V trimmed by 0 bases and J by 0 bases, 10 bases remained unmatched. The CDR3, as DNA: TGTGCCAGCAGTTACTCGATAATCAGGAGCGGGAGCTCCTACGAGCAGTACTTC. Residues: CASSYSIIRSGSSYEQYF.

The chain links TRBV12-3 or TRBV12-4 to TRBJ2-5; no reliable D call. This CDR3 spans 16 amino acids. V lost 0 bases and J 5 bases, leaving 16 bases between the germline ends. The DNA for the CDR3 is TGTGCCAGCAGTTTAGCGGGCACCTTCGCGGCGGAGACCCAGTACTTC. It encodes CASSLAGTFAAETQYF.

V usage is TRBV5-5 and J usage is TRBJ2-7, with D perhaps matching TRBD2 (5 bases). CDR3 length equals 13 residues. V dropped 3 bases and J dropped 3 bases, with 10 bases sitting between them. Per germline, CDR1 SGHKS and CDR2 YYEKEE (reference sequence). CDR3 in DNA: TGTGCCAGCAGCTGGCTCCGGGGCTACGAGCAGTACTTC. As protein: CASSWLRGYEQYF.

The chain recombines TRBV19 with TRBJ1-2; 7 positions agree with TRBD1. The V and J ends lost 3 bases and 6 bases, in that order; junction bases with no gene match: 13. The CDR3 sequence is 16 residues long. The V gene's germline CDR1 is LNHDA and CDR2 SQIVND (reference sequence). CDR3 nucleotide sequence: TGTGCCAGTAGTATCCGACAGGGCACACCCCCACATGGCTACACCTTC. As protein: CASSIRQGTPPHGYTF.

This clonotype was seen once. This may come from a read error, since a much larger clone is one base off. CDR3 amino acids: CASSVGTSGTRGEQYF. CDR3 sequence (DNA): TGTGCCAGCAGCGTCGGGACTAGCGGGACCCGTGGCGAGCAGTACTTC. The V and J genes are TRBV9 and TRBJ2-4, with 13 positions matching TRBD2. The last part of the DNA fits TRBJ2-7 better; the J call may be wrong. Germline V CDR1 and CDR2: SGDLS, YYNGEE. The CDR3 is 16 amino acids.

In this sample, this clonotype turned up a few times. V usage is TRBV9 and J usage is TRBJ2-5; 7 positions match TRBD2. Germline trimming cut 4 bases from V and 4 bases from J; bases unmatched to any gene: 10. The CDR3 is 15 amino acids. Germline V gene sequence: CDR1 SGDLS, CDR2 YYNGEE. The CDR3 here is CASSFGRETLETQYF. In DNA, the CDR3 is TGTGCCAGCAGCTTCGGGCGGGAGACTCTAGAGACCCAGTACTTC. The variable domain in full, completed from reference TRBV9 and TRBJ2-5, reads DSGVTQTPKHLITATGQRVTLRCSPRSGDLSVYWYQQSLDQGLQFLIQYYNGEERAKGNILERFSAQQFPDLHSELNLSSLELGDSALYFCASSFGRETLETQYFGPGTRLLVL.

This clonotype was detected only a few times. The chain recombines TRBV12-3 or TRBV12-4 with TRBJ2-7, with D unclear. Trimming stripped 6 bases from V and 3 bases from J, with 12 bases between. This CDR3 spans 13 amino acids. The CDR3 region is CASSRALFYEQYF. CDR3 nucleotide sequence: TGTGCCAGCAGCCGGGCGCTTTTCTACGAGCAGTACTTC.

The J gene is TRBJ1-5, the V gene TRBV10-3; no reliable D call. The germline V gene encodes CDR1 ENHRY and CDR2 SYGVKD. V shed 4 bases and J shed 6 bases, with 10 bases lying between them. This CDR3 comprises 13 residues. The CDR3 here is CAISGDYGQPQHF. CDR3 DNA: TGTGCCATCAGTGGAGACTACGGTCAGCCCCAGCATTTT.

The V and J genes are TRBV20-1 and TRBJ1-3; D might be TRBD1 (5 bases). The germline CDR1 and CDR2 sequences are DFQATT and SNEGSKA (reference sequence). The V end was cut by 2 bases, the J end by 1 base, with 9 bases between. This CDR3 region has 14 residues. The CDR3: CSARHGGSGNTIYF. CDR3 in DNA: TGCAGTGCTAGACACGGGGGTTCTGGAAACACCATATATTTT.

This clonotype was observed a few times. The V gene is TRBV2, the J gene TRBJ2-4; TRBD2 might be the D (6 bases). The V end lost 7 bases, the J end lost 13 bases, and 23 bases lay between the germline ends. CDR3 length: 14 amino acids. In germline, CDR1 is SNHLY, CDR2 FYNNEI. DNA of the CDR3: TGTGCCAGCACCAGCCAAGAGCGGACTACCAGACAGTACTTC. Amino acid sequence: CASTSQERTTRQYF.

The CDR3 DNA reads as TGTGCCAGCAGCGTAGGGACGACGGAAGAGCAGTACTTC. Its protein product is CASSVGTTEEQYF. The V call is TRBV9, the J call TRBJ2-7; D uncertain. The CDR3 totals 13 residues. V was pared by 0 bases and J by 7 bases, with 11 bases between. Germline values: CDR1 SGDLS, CDR2 YYNGEE. Supplemented by reference TRBV9 and TRBJ2-7, the full variable domain reads DSGVTQTPKHLITATGQRVTLRCSPRSGDLSVYWYQQSLDQGLQFLIQYYNGEERAKGNILERFSAQQFPDLHSELNLSSLELGDSALYFCASSVGTTEEQYFGPGTRLTVT.

This clonotype appeared a few times. The V call is TRBV4-2, the J call TRBJ2-7, with TRBD2 matching over 9 bases. Germline assignment: CDR1 LGHNA and CDR2 YNFKEQ. CDR3 size: 16 residues. The J segment lost 7 bases and the V segment lost 0 bases, leaving 10 bases of the junction unmatched. The CDR3 reads CASSQETGTSPGEQYF. The CDR3 DNA is TGTGCCAGCAGCCAAGAGACGGGGACTAGCCCAGGGGAGCAGTACTTC.

CDR3 sequence reads: CASSPLQGLGTEAFF. The CDR3 bases are TGTGCCAGCAGTCCCCTCCAGGGTCTTGGGACTGAAGCTTTCTTT. V gene TRBV12-3 or TRBV12-4 combines with J gene TRBJ1-1, with D possibly matching TRBD1 (5 bases). Trimming left V 5 bases short and J 5 bases short, with 18 bases between. This CDR3 comprises 15 residues.

The chain uses TRBV7-2 and TRBJ2-1; the D gene could be TRBD1 or TRBD2 (6 bases each). Trimming removed 5 bases at V and 4 bases at J, with 18 bases between. This CDR3 region has 16 residues. Looked up from germline, CDR1 is SGHTA and CDR2 is FQGNSA. The CDR3 reads CASSQEGGTQYNEQFF. As DNA, the CDR3 is TGTGCCAGCAGCCAGGAGGGCGGGACACAATACAATGAGCAGTTCTTC.

This chain links TRBV7-3 with TRBJ2-2; D gene unclear. Trimming took 0 bases from V and 2 from J, leaving 7 bases between them. The germline V gene encodes CDR1 SGHTA and CDR2 FQGTGA. The CDR3 sequence is 15 residues long. CDR3 sequence reads: CASSLTRSNTGELFF. CDR3 sequence (DNA): TGTGCCAGCAGCTTAACTAGGTCCAACACCGGGGAGCTGTTTTTT. The full variable domain, with the rest looked up from reference TRBV7-3 and TRBJ2-2, is GAGVSQTPSNKVTEKGKYVELRCDPISGHTALYWYRQSLGQGPEFLIYFQGTGAADDSGLPNDRFFAVRPEGSVSTLKIQRTERGDSAVYLCASSLTRSNTGELFFGEGSRLTVL.

This clonotype was seen only a few times. This sequence joins TRBV10-2 and TRBJ1-4; no reliable D call. The ends were cut back, 7 bases at V and 5 bases at J, with 8 bases in the middle. The germline V gene encodes CDR1 WSHSY and CDR2 SAAADI. This CDR3 region has 12 residues. For the CDR3, the DNA is TGCGCCAGCATGGGCGAGAATGAAAAACTGTTTTTT. Translated: CASMGENEKLFF.

This clonotype was recorded a few times. The chain is built from TRBV2 and TRBJ2-5; weak D call: TRBD2 (6 bases). The CDR3 runs 12 residues. V was clipped by 6 bases and J by 5 bases, with 10 bases between them. Germline V gene sequence: CDR1 SNHLY, CDR2 FYNNEI. In DNA form, the CDR3 reads TGTGCCAGCAGGAGGGAGGTGGAGACCCAGTACTTC. Its translation is CASRREVETQYF.

This chain joins TRBV6-5 and TRBJ2-7, with D tentatively TRBD2 (5 bases). This CDR3 is built from 14 residues. The germline V gene has CDR1 MNHEY and CDR2 SVGAGI. V shed 9 bases and J shed 0 bases, with 15 bases lying between them. CDR3 sequence (DNA): TGTGCCAGTCAAAGGGCGGGTAGCTCCTACGAGCAGTACTTC. Translated: CASQRAGSSYEQYF.

This clonotype was found many times. This rearrangement joins TRBV5-1 to TRBJ1-1, with D maybe TRBD1 (6 bases). The CDR3 sequence is 14 residues long. V was cut by 4 bases and J by 1 base, with 11 bases left in between. Germline CDR1 and CDR2: SGHRS and YFSETQ. The CDR3 sequence is CASSSGQPNTEAFF. The CDR3 DNA sequence: TGCGCCAGCAGCAGTGGACAGCCGAACACTGAAGCTTTCTTT. Filled out from reference TRBV5-1 and TRBJ1-1, the complete variable domain reads KAGVTQTPRYLIKTRGQQVTLSCSPISGHRSVSWYQQTPGQGLQFLFEYFSETQRNKGNFPGRFSGRQFSNSRSEMNVSTLELGDSALYLCASSSGQPNTEAFFGQGTRLTVV.

The V and J genes are TRBV7-6 and TRBJ1-4; unclear D gene. Deletions cut 5 bases from V and 8 bases from J, with 12 bases between. The length of the CDR3 is 13 residues. Germline lookup yields CDR1 SGHVS and CDR2 FNYEAQ. The CDR3 loop is CASSPRLLEKLFF. The DNA of the CDR3 is TGTGCCAGCAGCCCTCGTCTCCTAGAAAAACTGTTTTTT.

This clonotype has only a few counts. V and J are TRBV24-1 and TRBJ2-4; maybe TRBD2 (5 bases). This CDR3 is built from 11 residues. Between the trimmed V and J ends, which lost 5 bases and 8 bases, there was a span of 6 bases. Germline V lookup: CDR1 KGHDR, CDR2 SFDVKD. CDR3 amino acids: CATSAADIQYF. CDR3 coding DNA: TGTGCCACCAGTGCAGCGGACATTCAGTACTTC.

The gene calls are TRBV5-1 and TRBJ1-2; D call uncertain. V shed 5 bases and J shed 3 bases, with 11 bases lying between them. The V gene's germline CDR1 is SGHRS and CDR2 YFSETQ. The CDR3 extends over 13 amino acids. For the CDR3, the DNA is TGCGCCAGCAGAGTCAGTCCTGACTATGGCTACACCTTC. Protein sequence: CASRVSPDYGYTF.

This sequence joins TRBV6-1 and TRBJ2-5; TRBD2 is a possible D gene (6 bases). The DNA end lines up better with TRBJ2-7; the J call may be wrong. This CDR3 spans 13 amino acids. Germline V gene sequence: CDR1 MNHNS, CDR2 SASEGT. Written as DNA, the CDR3 is TGTGCCAGCAGTGACGGGGGTCCCTACGAGCAGTACTTC. This gives the protein CASSDGGPYEQYF.

The chain couples TRBV29-1 to TRBJ2-3, with 7 bases aligning to TRBD1. J lost 2 bases, V lost 4 bases, and 6 bases had no gene match. The germline V gene has CDR1 SQVTM and CDR2 ANQGSEA. This CDR3 comprises 14 residues. In DNA, the CDR3 is TGCAGCGTTGGTAGGGGGACAGACACAGATACGCAGTATTTT. Translation: CSVGRGTDTDTQYF.

The rearrangement links TRBV12-3 or TRBV12-4 to TRBJ2-1; no firm D call. With 8 bases removed from V and 4 bases from J, the gap between germline ends came to 12 bases. The CDR3 covers 13 residues. DNA of the CDR3: TGTGCCAGCTCCAGCCTACAGTACAATGAGCAGTTCTTC. Translating it yields CASSSLQYNEQFF.

V gene TRBV7-2 combines with J gene TRBJ1-5; D may be TRBD1 (5 bases). Per germline, CDR1 SGHTA and CDR2 FQGNSA. Trimming removed 2 bases at V and 7 bases at J, with 12 bases between. The CDR3 totals 14 residues. For the CDR3, the DNA is TGTGCCAGCAGCTTAACAAGGGGCGGACAGCCCCAGCATTTT. Translated, it gives CASSLTRGGQPQHF.

The count of this clonotype is one. Written as DNA, the CDR3 is TGTGCCAGCAATGGACAGGGGGTGTTTGGCTACACCTTC. Translating it yields CASNGQGVFGYTF. J is TRBJ1-2 and V is TRBV6-6; TRBD1 agrees at 10 bases. The V gene's germline CDR1 is MNHNY and CDR2 SVGAGI (reference sequence). This CDR3 has 13 amino acids. V was pared by 7 bases and J by 7 bases, with 6 bases of the junction left unmatched.

This clonotype has more than one count but fewer than ten. The chain carries TRBV29-1 and TRBJ2-7; D remains ambiguous. The CDR3 spans 12 residues. CDR1 is SQVTM, CDR2 ANQGSEA, per germline. Trimming shortened V by 1 base and J by 3 bases, and 7 bases separated the two germline ends. The DNA for the CDR3 is TGCAGCGTTGAAGTCACAGACTACGAGCAGTACTTC. Translating it yields CSVEVTDYEQYF.

This clonotype has just a few counts. The rearrangement uses TRBV29-1 and TRBJ2-7, with D possibly being TRBD1 (5 bases). The CDR3 sequence is 13 residues long. The V end was cut by 5 bases, the J end by 0 bases, with 11 bases between. Germline V lookup: CDR1 SQVTM, CDR2 ANQGSEA. The CDR3 sequence is CSVTDSSSYEQYF. As DNA, the CDR3 is TGCAGCGTTACTGACAGCTCCTCCTACGAGCAGTACTTC.

For this clonotype: A read error may produce the germline difference seen at one junction end. V and J are TRBV28 and TRBJ2-7, with TRBD1 identical over 9 bases. Germline assignment: CDR1 MDHEN and CDR2 SYDVKM. The CDR3 totals 14 residues. CDR3 DNA sequence: TGTGACAGCTTAGGACAGGGGAATACCTACGAGCAGTACTTC. Its translation: CDSLGQGNTYEQYF. Together with reference TRBV28 and TRBJ2-7, the CDR3 gives the full variable domain: DVKVTQSSRYLVKRTGEKVFLECVQDMDHENMFWYRQDPGLGLRLIYFSYDVKMKEKGDIPEGYSVSREKKERFSLILESASTNQTSMYLCDSLGQGNTYEQYFGPGTRLTVT.

This clonotype appeared a few times. The chain uses TRBV9 and TRBJ2-5; 8 bases line up with TRBD1. Trimming cost V 0 bases and J 5 bases; bases outside gene matches: 6. CDR3 size: 15 residues. CDR1 and CDR2 from the germline V gene are SGDLS and YYNGEE. The CDR3 DNA sequence: TGTGCCAGCAGCGTAGGGGGCAGGGGGCGTGAGACCCAGTACTTC. Amino acids: CASSVGGRGRETQYF.

The V call is TRBV9, the J call TRBJ2-7, with TRBD2 matching 12 bases. From germline, CDR1 is SGDLS and CDR2 YYNGEE. V lost 6 bases and J lost 3; bases outside the gene matches: 13. This CDR3 comprises 17 residues. CDR3 bases: TGTGCCAGCAACGTTGGCCCCCCGGGACTAGCGGGCTACGAGCAGTACTTC. Amino acids: CASNVGPPGLAGYEQYF.